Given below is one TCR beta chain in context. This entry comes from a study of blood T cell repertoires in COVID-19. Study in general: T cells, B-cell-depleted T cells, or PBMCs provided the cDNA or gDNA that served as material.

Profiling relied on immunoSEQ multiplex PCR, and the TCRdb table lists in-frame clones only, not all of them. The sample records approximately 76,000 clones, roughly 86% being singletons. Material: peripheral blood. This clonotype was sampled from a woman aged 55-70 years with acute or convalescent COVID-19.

The CDR3 region has the DNA TGTGCCAGCAGCACCGGACTAGGGGTTGAGCAGTTCTTC. This gives the protein CASSTGLGVEQFF. This sequence joins TRBV7-9 and TRBJ2-1; 7 positions match TRBD2. V shed 5 bases, J shed 9 bases, and the junction held 7 bases outside the gene matches. Germline loops: CDR1 SEHNR, CDR2 FQNEAQ (reference sequence). The CDR3 is made up of 13 amino acids.